This T cell receptor beta chain was sequenced in a study of blood T cell repertoires in COVID-19. Study in general: Material from acute and convalescent COVID-19 was sourced from the United States, Italy and Spain. Sources were T cells, B-cell-depleted T cells, or PBMCs; the material itself was cDNA or gDNA.

Original analysis: Reference gene primer amplification gave nucleated cell count estimates. Sequencing used immunoSEQ multiplex PCR; TCRdb keeps in-frame clones, though not all of them. The V and J calls and clone size come from that table; D and trimming were worked out from the DNA. The sample has roughly 35,000 clones; 70% to 90% are singletons. The CDR3 runs to 15 residues. Germline lookup yields CDR1 SGHRS and CDR2 YFSETQ. Trimming removed 4 bases at V and 1 base at J, with 15 bases between. Material for sequencing was peripheral blood. This chain connects TRBV5-1 to TRBJ2-7, with D possibly TRBD1 on 6 matching bases. The clonotype originates from a human donor in a cohort sampled during active COVID-19. CDR3 amino acids: CASSQSGTLSYEQYF. The DNA for the CDR3 is TGCGCCAGCAGCCAATCCGGGACACTATCCTACGAGCAGTACTTC.